This TCR beta chain was recovered during a study of T cells in Graves' hyperthyroidism and ophthalmopathy. Study-wide findings and caveats: Clonotypes that were expanded in thyroid above 0.001 mostly appeared in blood too. A 13 V-J model separated ophthalmopathy from stable hyperthyroidism.

Diagnosing involved the use of clinical symptoms, serum thyroxine and TRAb, thyroid ultrasound and orbital computed tomography. The table lists this clonotype with a few counts. The antigen is undetermined. Germline-derived CDR1 and CDR2 are SGHDT and YYEEEE. CDR3 length equals 15 residues. Trimming pared 4 bases from V and 3 bases from J, leaving 14 bases between. Amplification of TCR beta CDR3 regions used RNA as the template. Initially, a first-round RT-PCR of the TCR CDR3 employed the HTBI primer set. One entry per CDR3 protein results from TCRdb running MiXCR on the multiplex PCR reads. The sample yields a few hundred thousand distinct CDR3 sequences, about 20% seen once.

The sequence came from a woman in her seventies with Graves' ophthalmopathy. This chain joins TRBV5-6 and TRBJ2-1; D remains unclear. Sequencing was done on a sample of blood. Written as DNA, the CDR3 is TGTGCCAGCAGCCCAGGACCAACGGGCTACAATGAGCAGTTCTTC. Translation gives CASSPGPTGYNEQFF. Variable domain in full (rest from reference TRBV5-6 and TRBJ2-1): DAGVTQSPTHLIKTRGQQVTLRCSPKSGHDTVSWYQQALGQGPQFIFQYYEEEERQRGNFPDRFSGHQFPNYSSELNVNALLLGDSALYLCASSPGPTGYNEQFFGPGTRLTVL.